These 8 T cell receptor beta chains came from one sample sequenced in a study of siplizumab effects on memory and regulatory T cells. The repertoire was sequenced with immunoSEQ multiplex PCR; TCRdb's copy has only in-frame clones and lacks some. This sample has around 100,000 clones, with more than 85% found just once. Sequencing input: Tregs sorted from blood. Every receptor here comes from a human donor in good health.

The chain uses TRBV11-2 and TRBJ2-1; maybe TRBD2 (5 bases). Germline V gene lookup returns CDR1 SGHAT and CDR2 FQNNGV. This CDR3 comprises 14 residues. The V and J ends lost 4 bases and 5 bases respectively, with 12 bases between them. The CDR3 DNA follows: TGTGCCAGCAGCTACTCCCCGGGAAACAATGAGCAGTTCTTC. It is translated as CASSYSPGNNEQFF.

The chain carries TRBV28 and TRBJ1-4, with D unresolved. The V end was cut by 5 bases, the J end by 8 bases, with 18 bases between. The germline V gene has CDR1 MDHEN and CDR2 SYDVKM. The CDR3 has 15 amino acids. The CDR3 loop is CASSPSQLPGEKLFF. CDR3 bases: TGTGCCAGCAGTCCGTCGCAGCTTCCGGGCGAAAAACTGTTTTTT.

The genes are TRBV7-2 and TRBJ2-5; D remains ambiguous. The CDR3 spans 15 residues. Germline lookup yields CDR1 SGHTA and CDR2 FQGNSA. The V gene lost 2 bases and the J gene lost 5 bases, with 15 bases spanning the gap. Here the CDR3 DNA reads TGTGCCAGCAGCTTAAGGTCCCTGAACGGGGAGACCCAGTACTTC. Translation: CASSLRSLNGETQYF.

This chain connects TRBV21-1 to TRBJ2-4; the table's D gene call, TRBD1, was not cross checked with the DNA. TRBV21-1 is listed as a pseudogene. The CDR3 extends over 16 amino acids. CDR3 sequence: CASSKMTGVTKNIQYF. The CDR3 coding sequence is TGTGCCAGCAGCAAAATGACAGGCGTTACCAAAAACATTCAGTACTTC.

DNA for the CDR3: TGTGCCAGTGGGAAGAAACAGGGTTGGTACACTGAAGCTTTCTTT. Protein sequence: CASGKKQGWYTEAFF. V gene TRBV6-5 combines with J gene TRBJ1-1, with TRBD1 as a possible D gene (6 bases). V lost 9 bases to trimming and J lost 3 bases, with 20 bases between them. Per the germline V gene, CDR1 is MNHEY and CDR2 is SVGAGI. The CDR3 is 15 amino acids.

CDR3 protein: CASSLDGAGTGISYGYTF. The CDR3, as DNA: TGCGCCAGCAGCTTAGACGGGGCTGGGACAGGGATCTCCTATGGCTACACCTTC. The chain carries TRBV5-1 and TRBJ1-2; 9 nucleotides match TRBD1. The germline CDR1 and CDR2 sequences are SGHRS and YFSETQ. The ends lost 2 bases at V and 4 bases at J; junction bases unmatched: 15. The CDR3 sequence is 18 residues long.

The rearrangement uses TRBV5-8 and TRBJ2-7; 9 bases match TRBD1. Germline loops: CDR1 SGHTS, CDR2 YDEGEE. V lost 5 bases, J lost 0 bases, and 6 bases stayed unmatched. The CDR3 has 15 residues. In DNA, the CDR3 is TGTGCCAGCAGGCGCGACAGGGGGGACTCCTACGAGCAGTACTTC. Translation gives CASRRDRGDSYEQYF.

In its sample, this clone was seen once. The chain uses TRBV11-3 and TRBJ2-7; weak D call: TRBD1 (6 bases). Germline CDR1 SGHNT, CDR2 YENEEA. V shed 5 bases and J shed 6 bases, with 17 bases lying between them. The CDR3 runs to 14 residues. The CDR3 nucleotides read TGTGCCAGCAGCCTAGCAGGGGTAGGGGGCGAGCAGTACTTC. Its protein product is CASSLAGVGGEQYF.